This TCR beta chain originates from a study of early T cells in non-severe SARS-CoV-2 infection (dated by TCRdb to the early 2020s). General notes on the study: Because TCR sequencing relied on bulk RNA taken from unsorted whole blood, pairing of alpha and beta chains was not possible.

This clonotype was counted ten times or more. What this receptor recognizes is not known. The record has no base qualities; no much larger clone is one base away. A case-control design nested within a healthcare worker cohort in London, UK, was used, with weekly nasopharyngeal swab PCR tests and blood sampling performed. Between 23 and 31 March 2020, the week of the UK lockdown, healthcare workers were enrolled and then followed up weekly for as long as 16 weeks. Library creation used 5' RACE. Sequencing relied on a NextSeq 500. Unique molecular identifiers were attached to individual cDNA molecules in the TCR library protocol so that sequencing error and PCR bias could be corrected. Both TCR alpha and beta chains were sequenced, and tight co-correlation was observed between alpha and beta sequence abundances in each sample. The paper's processing steps were these. Decombinator V4 was used to perform V gene, J gene and CDR3 annotation of TCR sequences. Expanded TCRs were defined as changing significantly between any two time points under a Poisson model with p below 0.0001. TCR abundances were normalised to the total number of TCRs sequenced per sample and expressed as counts per million. TRAV1-2 paired with TRAJ12, TRAJ20 or TRAJ33 defined MAIT TCRs, while TRAV10 paired with TRAJ18 defined iNKT TCRs. VDJdb, accessed 1 November 2021, was searched for CMV, EBV and SARS-CoV-2 annotated TCRs, with TCRs annotated for multiple antigens excluded. Clones were called with MiXCR by TCRdb after fastp trimmed the public reads at Q25, and only in-frame beta chains were retained. Each entry merges the rows of one CDR3 protein and shows their most common DNA and genes. In this record, the V and J calls reflect TCRdb's handling and not the investigators' own analysis. Recorded for this sample are some 42,000 distinct CDR3 sequences; about 5.9% of them occurred a single time. Of the sample, around 8% falls within the top ten clones.

From a lookup of the germline V gene (reference sequence), CDR1 and CDR2 are GTSNPN and SVGIG. The CDR3, cysteine through phenylalanine, is 13 amino acids long. The read is trimmed to its CDR3 DNA, 39 bases read in frame from base 1. Relative to germline, V is 1 base shorter and J is 3 bases shorter, with 10 bases between their ends. What the work shows at the level of the full study, not this receptor alone: Matching against VDJdb was skewed toward anti-spike CD8 responses, likely underestimated virus-specific expansions, and missed private and CD4 specificities.

This specimen was whole blood, taken at baseline. This receptor was taken from an adult who was a healthcare worker with PCR-confirmed SARS-CoV-2 infection or an uninfected control (not recorded which). The rearranged segments are TRBV30 and TRBJ2-7; the D gene is unclear. CDR3 sequence: CAWSAQTNYEQYF. The DNA sequence is given as TGTGCCTGGAGTGCTCAGACAAACTACGAGCAGTACTTC.